One sample yielded the 5 T cell receptor beta chains listed below, sequenced in a study of cytomegalovirus exposure and HLA in healthy donors. 13 Jbeta primers and 60 Vbeta primers were used for the PCR. Repertoires were generated with immunoSEQ multiplex PCR, while TCRdb's copy carries only in-frame clones and drops some. The repertoire table contains more than 45,000 clones. The sequenced material came from PBMCs. The receptors derive from a woman in her twenties or thirties in good health and CMV-seropositive.

V and J are TRBV29-1 and TRBJ2-7; 9 bases are shared with TRBD1. CDR1 is SQVTM and CDR2 is ANQGSEA in the germline V gene. With V trimmed by 5 bases and J by 0 bases, 5 bases remained unmatched. The CDR3 spans 14 residues. The CDR3 DNA is TGCAGCGTTAAAGGGACAGGGAGCTCCTACGAGCAGTACTTC. Protein sequence: CSVKGTGSSYEQYF.

The CDR3 DNA reads TGCGCCAGCGGGAGGGGAGACGAGCAGTACTTC. It is translated as CASGRGDEQYF. The chain recombines TRBV4-1 with TRBJ2-7; 7 bases map to TRBD2. This CDR3 is built from 11 residues. Germline CDR1 and CDR2: MGHRA and YSYEKL. V shed 8 bases and J 5 bases; nucleotides not matched to a gene: 3.

The chain recombines TRBV6-1 with TRBJ2-7, with no clear D. The V end lost 7 bases, the J end lost 0 bases, and 4 bases lay between the germline ends. The CDR3 runs 11 residues. Germline lookup yields CDR1 MNHNS and CDR2 SASEGT. The CDR3 bases are TGTGCCAGCAAGCTCTCCTACGAGCAGTACTTC. This translates into CASKLSYEQYF.

V and J are TRBV7-2 and TRBJ1-2, with D unclear. The germline V and J ends were trimmed by 5 bases and 1 base, with 14 bases remaining between them. CDR3 length: 15 residues. Germline CDR1 and CDR2: SGHTA and FQGNSA. CDR3: CASSPPVRLNYGYTF. As DNA, the CDR3 is TGTGCCAGCAGCCCACCGGTCAGGCTTAACTATGGCTACACCTTC.

The chain has TRBV11-2 and TRBJ2-7; 7 nucleotides line up with TRBD1. Unmatched junction bases numbered 3, after V lost 0 bases and J lost 1 base. The CDR3 has 15 amino acids. Per germline, CDR1 SGHAT and CDR2 FQNNGV. In DNA form, the CDR3 reads TGTGCCAGCAGCTTAGAAGCAGGGGGTTCCTACGAGCAGTACTTC. This encodes CASSLEAGGSYEQYF.